This TCR beta chain comes out of a study of shared clonotypes between healthy human individuals. CD8 cells classed as naive were CD45RO-negative and positively selected for CCR7, excluding terminally differentiated effector memory CD45RA+ cells. The protocol was immunoSEQ multiplex PCR, while the TCRdb copy is restricted to in-frame clones and leaves out a portion. The profile covers nearly 2 million clones, with approximately 94% appearing a single time and roughly 1.2% taken by the ten largest. V was pared by 0 bases and J by 5 bases, with 9 bases of the junction left unmatched. From germline, CDR1 is MNHEY and CDR2 SMNVEV (reference sequence). The CDR3 covers 18 residues.

The V gene is TRBV27, the J gene TRBJ2-1; TRBD2 aligns across 11 bases. The origin of this receptor is a man between 18 and 35 years old in good health. Sequenced: naive CD8+ T cells sorted from blood. CDR3 sequence: CASSLSPIAGGPHNEQFF. The CDR3 nucleotides read TGTGCCAGCAGTTTATCGCCAATAGCGGGGGGGCCCCACAATGAGCAGTTCTTC.